This paragraph covers one T cell receptor (beta chain) sequence. Authors' data handling: Estimated nucleated cell counts came from reference gene primer amplification. The protocol was immunoSEQ multiplex PCR, while the TCRdb copy is restricted to in-frame clones and leaves out a portion. That table gives V, J and clone size, and the DNA gave D and trimming. Of 150,000 to 200,000 clones in the sample, 75% to 85% were seen once. These data are taken from a study of blood T cell repertoires in COVID-19. Study information: Acute and convalescent COVID-19 specimens originated in the United States, Italy and Spain. Sources were T cells, B-cell-depleted T cells, or PBMCs; the material itself was cDNA or gDNA.

There are 12 residues in the CDR3. The junction had 3 bases not matched to a gene; V was cut back by 5 bases and J by 7 bases. CDR1 and CDR2 (germline): MDHEN, SYDVKM. This clonotype was sampled from a human donor in a cohort sampled during active COVID-19. The rearrangement joins TRBV28 to TRBJ2-5, with 8 bases lining up with TRBD1. The sequenced sample consisted of peripheral blood. The CDR3 region has the DNA TGTGCCAGCAGTCCTACAGGGGGGACCCAGTACTTC. The encoded protein is CASSPTGGTQYF.